This T cell receptor (beta chain) is from a study of cytomegalovirus exposure and HLA in healthy donors. Findings and caveats of the study: Sequences of the TCR beta chain were said to predict the HLA-A and HLA-B alleles of most subjects accurately. TRBV6-2, TRBV6-3 and other indistinguishable V segments were excluded. The study recorded 160 or so TCR beta chains that were cytomegalovirus-associated.

Each of the donors was a healthy bone marrow donor. Primers included in the PCR were 60 Vbeta and 13 Jbeta primers. Repertoires were generated with immunoSEQ multiplex PCR, while TCRdb's copy carries only in-frame clones and drops some. This repertoire shows around 170,000 clones, less than 80% found once; its top ten account for approximately 0.73%. CDR1 is SGHRS, CDR2 YFSETQ, per germline. Trimming shortened V by 5 bases and J by 0 bases, and 11 bases separated the two germline ends. This CDR3 contains 14 residues. Turning to this clone: Its matching antigen is unknown.

This clonotype was obtained from a woman in her thirties or forties in good health and CMV-seronegative. This chain joins TRBV5-1 and TRBJ2-5, with D perhaps matching TRBD1 (5 bases). Sequencing was carried out using PBMCs. The DNA of the CDR3 is TGCGCCAGCAGTCAGGGCACCTACCAAGAGACCCAGTACTTC. This encodes CASSQGTYQETQYF. The whole variable domain, filled in from reference TRBV5-1 and TRBJ2-5, reads KAGVTQTPRYLIKTRGQQVTLSCSPISGHRSVSWYQQTPGQGLQFLFEYFSETQRNKGNFPGRFSGRQFSNSRSEMNVSTLELGDSALYLCASSQGTYQETQYFGPGTRLLVL.